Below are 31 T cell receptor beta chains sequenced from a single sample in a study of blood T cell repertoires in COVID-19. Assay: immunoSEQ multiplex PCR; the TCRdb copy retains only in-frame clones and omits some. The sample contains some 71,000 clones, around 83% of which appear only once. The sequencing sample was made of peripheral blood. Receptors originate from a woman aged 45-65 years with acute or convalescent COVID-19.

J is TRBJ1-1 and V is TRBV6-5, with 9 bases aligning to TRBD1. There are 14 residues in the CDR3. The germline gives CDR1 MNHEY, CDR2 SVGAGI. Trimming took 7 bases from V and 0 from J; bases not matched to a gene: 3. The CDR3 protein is CASTRDRVNTEAFF. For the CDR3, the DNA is TGTGCCAGCACCAGGGACAGGGTGAACACTGAAGCTTTCTTT.

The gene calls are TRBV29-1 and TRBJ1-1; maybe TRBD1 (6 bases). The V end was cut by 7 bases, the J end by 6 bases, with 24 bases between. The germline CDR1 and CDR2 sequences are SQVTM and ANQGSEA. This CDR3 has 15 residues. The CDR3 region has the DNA TGCAGCGCTCGAGGGGGGGCCCCCGGGGGATCTGAAGCTTTCTTT. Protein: CSARGGAPGGSEAFF.

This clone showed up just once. CDR3 sequence: CSWSGLNEQYF. CDR3 coding DNA: TGCAGTTGGTCAGGGCTGAACGAGCAGTACTTC. The rearrangement uses TRBV20-1 and TRBJ2-7; TRBD1 is a possible D gene (5 bases). This CDR3 contains 11 residues. V gave up 8 bases and J gave up 5 bases, with 13 bases separating them. Germline V gene sequence: CDR1 DFQATT, CDR2 SNEGSKA (reference sequence).

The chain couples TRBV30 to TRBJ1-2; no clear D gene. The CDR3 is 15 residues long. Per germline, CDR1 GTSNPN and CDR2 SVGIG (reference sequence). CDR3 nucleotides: TGTGCTTTTAGCGTGCACGATTTAGCTAACTATGGCTACACCTTC. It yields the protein CAFSVHDLANYGYTF. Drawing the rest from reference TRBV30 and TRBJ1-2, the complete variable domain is SQTIHQWPATLVQPVGSPLSLECTVEGTSNPNLYWYRQAAGRGLQLLFYSVGIGQISSEVPQNLSASRPQDRQFILSSKKLLLSDSGFYLCAFSVHDLANYGYTFGSGTRLTVV.

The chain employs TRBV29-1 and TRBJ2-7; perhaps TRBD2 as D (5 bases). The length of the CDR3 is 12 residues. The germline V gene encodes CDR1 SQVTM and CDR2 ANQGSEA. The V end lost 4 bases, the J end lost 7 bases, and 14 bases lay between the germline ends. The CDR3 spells CSVGGIPAEQYF. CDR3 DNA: TGCAGCGTTGGAGGGATCCCCGCGGAGCAGTACTTC.

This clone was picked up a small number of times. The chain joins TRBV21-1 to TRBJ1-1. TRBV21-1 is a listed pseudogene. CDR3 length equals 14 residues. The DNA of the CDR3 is TGTGCCAGCCTCTTACGCGTCTTGAACACTGAAGCTTTCTTT. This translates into CASLLRVLNTEAFF.

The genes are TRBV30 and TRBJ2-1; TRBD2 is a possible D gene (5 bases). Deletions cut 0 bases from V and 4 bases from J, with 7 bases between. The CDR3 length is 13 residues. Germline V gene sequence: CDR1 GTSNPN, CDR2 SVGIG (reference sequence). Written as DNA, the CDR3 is TGTGCCTGGAGTGTCGGCGGGTACAATGAGCAGTTCTTC. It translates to CAWSVGGYNEQFF.

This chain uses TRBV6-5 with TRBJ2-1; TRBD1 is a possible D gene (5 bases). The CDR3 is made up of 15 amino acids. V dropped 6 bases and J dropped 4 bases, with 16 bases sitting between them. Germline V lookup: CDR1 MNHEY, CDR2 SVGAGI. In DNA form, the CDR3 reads TGTGCCAGCAGCCGATTTGCACAGGAGTACAATGAGCAGTTCTTC. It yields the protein CASSRFAQEYNEQFF.

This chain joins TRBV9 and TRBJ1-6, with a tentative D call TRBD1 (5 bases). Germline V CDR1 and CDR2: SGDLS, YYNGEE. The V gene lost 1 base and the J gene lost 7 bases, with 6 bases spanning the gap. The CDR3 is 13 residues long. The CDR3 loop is CASSVHRNSPLHF. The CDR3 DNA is TGTGCCAGCAGCGTACACAGGAATTCACCCCTCCACTTT.

The CDR3 loop is CASSEAHPNQPQHF. For the CDR3, the DNA is TGTGCCAGCAGTGAAGCCCATCCCAATCAGCCCCAGCATTTT. J is TRBJ1-5 and V is TRBV6-1; unclear D gene. This CDR3 comprises 14 residues. The germline gives CDR1 MNHNS, CDR2 SASEGT. V was clipped by 0 bases and J by 3 bases, with 6 bases between them.

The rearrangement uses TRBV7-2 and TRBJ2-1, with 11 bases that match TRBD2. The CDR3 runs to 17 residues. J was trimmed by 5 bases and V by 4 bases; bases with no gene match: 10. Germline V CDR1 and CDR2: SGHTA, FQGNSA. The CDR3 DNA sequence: TGTGCCAGCAGCTCCTATCGACTAGCGGGGTACCACAATGAGCAGTTCTTC. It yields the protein CASSSYRLAGYHNEQFF.

As DNA, the CDR3 is TGCGCCAGCAGCCACTCAGGGGGTCAGTATGAAGCTTTCTTT. Its protein product is CASSHSGGQYEAFF. The chain carries TRBV4-3 and TRBJ1-1; 7 positions match TRBD1. The CDR3 has 14 residues. Germline V gene lookup returns CDR1 LGHNA and CDR2 YSLEER. V was clipped by 3 bases and J by 7 bases; unmatched bases: 8.

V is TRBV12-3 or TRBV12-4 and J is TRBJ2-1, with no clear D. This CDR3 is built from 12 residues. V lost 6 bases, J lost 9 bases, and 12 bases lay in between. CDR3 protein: CASRITRTEQFF. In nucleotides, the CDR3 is TGTGCCAGCAGAATCACTCGCACTGAGCAGTTCTTC.

The CDR3, as DNA: TGTGCCGGAACCCGGGACATAATAGCCTCTGGAAACACCATATATTTT. Its translation is CAGTRDIIASGNTIYF. The chain couples TRBV2 to TRBJ1-3; D is possibly TRBD1 (6 bases). The CDR3 loop spans 16 amino acids. The V gene lost 11 bases and the J gene lost 0 bases, with 20 bases spanning the gap. From germline, CDR1 is SNHLY and CDR2 FYNNEI.

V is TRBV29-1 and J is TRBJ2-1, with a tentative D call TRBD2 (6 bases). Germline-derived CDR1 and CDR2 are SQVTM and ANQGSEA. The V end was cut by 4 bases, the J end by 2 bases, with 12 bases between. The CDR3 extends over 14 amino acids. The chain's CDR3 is CSVARRLAYNEQFF. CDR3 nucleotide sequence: TGCAGCGTTGCTCGCCGACTAGCCTACAATGAGCAGTTCTTC.

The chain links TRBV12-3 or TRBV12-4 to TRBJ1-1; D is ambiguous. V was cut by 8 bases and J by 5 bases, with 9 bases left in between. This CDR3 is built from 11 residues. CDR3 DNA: TGTGCCAGCGCGTTGTGGACTGAAGCTTTCTTT. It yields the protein CASALWTEAFF.

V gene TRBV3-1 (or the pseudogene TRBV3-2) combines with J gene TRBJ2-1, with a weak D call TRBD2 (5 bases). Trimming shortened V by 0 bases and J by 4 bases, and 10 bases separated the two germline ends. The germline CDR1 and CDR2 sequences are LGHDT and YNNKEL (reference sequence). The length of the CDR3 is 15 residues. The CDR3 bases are TGTGCCAGCAGCCAAGATGGCGGGCCTTACAATGAGCAGTTCTTC. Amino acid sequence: CASSQDGGPYNEQFF.

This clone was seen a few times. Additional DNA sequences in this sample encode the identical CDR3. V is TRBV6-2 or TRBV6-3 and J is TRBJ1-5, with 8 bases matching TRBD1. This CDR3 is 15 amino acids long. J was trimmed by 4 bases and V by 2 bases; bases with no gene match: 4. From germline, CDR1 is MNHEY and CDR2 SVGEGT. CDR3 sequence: CASSYGQGANQPQHF. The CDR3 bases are TGTGCCAGCAGTTACGGTCAGGGGGCAAATCAGCCCCAGCATTTT.

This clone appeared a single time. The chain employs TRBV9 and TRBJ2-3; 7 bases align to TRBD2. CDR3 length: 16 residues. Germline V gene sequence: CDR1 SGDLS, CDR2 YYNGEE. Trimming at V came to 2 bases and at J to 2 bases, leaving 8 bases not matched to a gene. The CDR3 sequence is CASSVGTSAYTDTQYF. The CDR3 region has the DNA TGTGCCAGCAGCGTGGGCACTAGCGCTTACACAGATACGCAGTATTTT.

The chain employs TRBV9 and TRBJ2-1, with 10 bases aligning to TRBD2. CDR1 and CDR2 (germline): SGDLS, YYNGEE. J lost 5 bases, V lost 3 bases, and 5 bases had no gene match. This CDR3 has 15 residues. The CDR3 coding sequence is TGTGCCAGCAGCGACGGGACTAGCGAGAACAATGAGCAGTTCTTC. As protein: CASSDGTSENNEQFF.

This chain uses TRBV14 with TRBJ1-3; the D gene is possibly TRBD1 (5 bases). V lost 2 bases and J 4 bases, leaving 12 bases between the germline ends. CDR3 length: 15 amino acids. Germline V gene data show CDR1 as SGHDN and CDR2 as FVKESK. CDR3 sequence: CASSQRQGSGNTIYF. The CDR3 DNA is TGTGCCAGCAGCCAACGGCAGGGATCAGGAAACACCATATATTTT.

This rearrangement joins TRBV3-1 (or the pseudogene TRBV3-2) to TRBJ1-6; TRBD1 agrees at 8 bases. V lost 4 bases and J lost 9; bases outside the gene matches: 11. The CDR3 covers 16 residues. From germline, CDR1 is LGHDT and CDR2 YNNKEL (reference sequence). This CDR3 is CASSRGGTGLGSPLHF. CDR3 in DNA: TGTGCCAGCAGCCGCGGCGGGACAGGACTCGGTTCACCCCTCCACTTT.

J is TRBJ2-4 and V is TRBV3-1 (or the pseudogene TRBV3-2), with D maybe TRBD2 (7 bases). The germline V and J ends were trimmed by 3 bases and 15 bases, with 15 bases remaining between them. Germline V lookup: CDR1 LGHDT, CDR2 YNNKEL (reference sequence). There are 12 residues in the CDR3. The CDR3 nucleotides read TGTGCCAGCAGCCAGGGGGGGCCCAGAATGTACTTC. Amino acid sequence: CASSQGGPRMYF.

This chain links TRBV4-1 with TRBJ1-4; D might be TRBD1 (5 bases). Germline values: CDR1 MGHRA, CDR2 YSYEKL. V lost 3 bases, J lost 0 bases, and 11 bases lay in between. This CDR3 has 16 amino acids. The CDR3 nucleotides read TGCGCCAGCAGCCAGCAGACAGTAGCAACTAATGAAAAACTGTTTTTT. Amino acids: CASSQQTVATNEKLFF.

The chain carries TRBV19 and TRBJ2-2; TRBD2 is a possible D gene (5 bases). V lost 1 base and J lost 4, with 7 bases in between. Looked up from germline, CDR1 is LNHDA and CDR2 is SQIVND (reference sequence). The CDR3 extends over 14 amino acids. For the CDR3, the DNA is TGTGCCAGTAGTATAGTGGCGGGCACCGGGGAGCTGTTTTTT. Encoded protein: CASSIVAGTGELFF.

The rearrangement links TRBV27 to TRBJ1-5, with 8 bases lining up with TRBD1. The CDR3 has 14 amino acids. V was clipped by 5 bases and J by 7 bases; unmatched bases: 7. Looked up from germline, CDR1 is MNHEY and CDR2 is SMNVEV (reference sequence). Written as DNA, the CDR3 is TGTGCCAGCAGTCTTCGACAGGGGATCCAGCCCCAGCATTTT. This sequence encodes CASSLRQGIQPQHF.

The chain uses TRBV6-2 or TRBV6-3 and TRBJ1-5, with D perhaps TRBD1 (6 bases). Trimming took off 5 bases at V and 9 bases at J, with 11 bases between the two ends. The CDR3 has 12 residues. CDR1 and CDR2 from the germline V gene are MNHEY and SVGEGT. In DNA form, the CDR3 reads TGTGCCAGCAGTCAGGGGTGGGGGCCCCAGCATTTT. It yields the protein CASSQGWGPQHF.

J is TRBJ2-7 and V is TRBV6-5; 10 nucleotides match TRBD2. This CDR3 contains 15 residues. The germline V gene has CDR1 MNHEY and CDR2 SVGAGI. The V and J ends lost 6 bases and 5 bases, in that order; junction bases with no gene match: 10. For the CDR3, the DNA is TGTGCCAGCAGGGGGACGGGACTAGCGAATCACGAGCAGTACTTC. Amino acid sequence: CASRGTGLANHEQYF.

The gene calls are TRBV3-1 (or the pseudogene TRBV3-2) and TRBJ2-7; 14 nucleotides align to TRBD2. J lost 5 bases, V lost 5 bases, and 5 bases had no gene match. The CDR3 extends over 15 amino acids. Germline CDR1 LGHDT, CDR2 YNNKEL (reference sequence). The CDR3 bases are TGTGCCAGCAGCGTAAGGGGACTAGCGGGAGACGAGCAGTACTTC. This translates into CASSVRGLAGDEQYF.

The CDR3 DNA is TGTGCCAGCAGTTATGGCCAGGCAGATACGCAGTATTTT. As protein: CASSYGQADTQYF. This chain joins TRBV6-5 and TRBJ2-3, with no clear D. The CDR3 consists of 13 residues. Trimming cost V 3 bases and J 4 bases, with 8 bases left between them. Germline V gene lookup returns CDR1 MNHEY and CDR2 SVGAGI.

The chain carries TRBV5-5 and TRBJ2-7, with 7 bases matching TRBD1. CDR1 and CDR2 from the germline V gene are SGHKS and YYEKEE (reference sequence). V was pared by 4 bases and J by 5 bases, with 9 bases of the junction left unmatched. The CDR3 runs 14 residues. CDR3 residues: CASSRQTGLDEQYF. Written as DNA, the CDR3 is TGTGCCAGCAGCCGACAGACAGGGTTGGACGAGCAGTACTTC.